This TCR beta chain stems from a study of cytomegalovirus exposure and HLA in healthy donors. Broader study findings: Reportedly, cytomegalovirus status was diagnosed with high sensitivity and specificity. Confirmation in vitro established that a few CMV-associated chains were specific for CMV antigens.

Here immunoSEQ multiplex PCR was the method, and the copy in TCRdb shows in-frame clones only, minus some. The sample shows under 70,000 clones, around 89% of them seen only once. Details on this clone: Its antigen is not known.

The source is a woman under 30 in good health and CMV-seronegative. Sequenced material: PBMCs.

In nucleotides, the CDR3 is TGTGCCAGCAGTTACGCACAGGGGACCCACACCGGGGAGCTGTTTTTT. It specifies CASSYAQGTHTGELFF. The rearrangement links TRBV6-6 to TRBJ2-2; the match to TRBD1 covers 7 bases. Unmatched junction bases numbered 6, after V lost 2 bases and J lost 3 bases. CDR1 is MNHNY and CDR2 is SVGAGI in the germline V gene (reference sequence). This CDR3 spans 16 amino acids.